A few counts support the clone carrying this T cell receptor beta chain. What it binds is unknown. Each sample used at least 6 million PBMCs. The CDR3 has 13 amino acids. The ends were cut back, 0 bases at V and 3 bases at J, with 5 bases in the middle. From germline, CDR1 is LGHNA and CDR2 YSLEER. This specimen belongs to a study of blood T cells in healthy people across ages. Study outcomes and limitations: TCR beta diversity tracked closely with naive T cell percentage. While age rose, TCR beta diversity per million T cells dropped in a roughly linear way.

It was with a sample-barcoded 5' primer and a J-beta primer mix that a second PCR of about 6 to 12 cycles was run. Template switching added a 12-random-nucleotide identifier to every cDNA molecule. MiXCR, applied by TCRdb to the 5' RACE reads, yields one record per CDR3 protein. The sample contains some 1.8 million distinct CDR3 sequences, more than 35% of which appear only once. The TCR originated in a human donor in good health. The sample comprised blood. This chain joins TRBV4-3 and TRBJ2-5; D is unresolved. The CDR3 here is CASSQDFEETQYF. The CDR3 DNA reads TGCGCCAGCAGCCAAGATTTCGAAGAGACCCAGTACTTC.